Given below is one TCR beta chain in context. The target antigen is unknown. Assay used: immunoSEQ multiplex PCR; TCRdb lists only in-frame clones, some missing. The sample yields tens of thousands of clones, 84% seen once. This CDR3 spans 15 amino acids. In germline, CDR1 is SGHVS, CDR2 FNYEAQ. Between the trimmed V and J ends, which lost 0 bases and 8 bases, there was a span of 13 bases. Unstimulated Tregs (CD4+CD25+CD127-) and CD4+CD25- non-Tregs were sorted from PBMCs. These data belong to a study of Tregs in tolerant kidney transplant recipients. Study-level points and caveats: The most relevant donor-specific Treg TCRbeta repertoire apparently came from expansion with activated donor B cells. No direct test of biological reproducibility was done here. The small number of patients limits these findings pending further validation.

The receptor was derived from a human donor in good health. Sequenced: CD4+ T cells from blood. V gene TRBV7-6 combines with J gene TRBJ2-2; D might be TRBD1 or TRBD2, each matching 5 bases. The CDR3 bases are TGTGCCAGCAGCTTAGCGGGGGTAACCGGTGGGGAGCTGTTTTTT. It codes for CASSLAGVTGGELFF.